The next 26 T cell receptor beta chains were all read from a single sample in a study of graft-versus-host responses after intestinal transplantation. The assay was immunoSEQ multiplex PCR, and TCRdb's table has in-frame clones only and misses some. The sample lists over 80,000 clones, 91% occurring once. Which antigens these TCRs recognize remains unknown. The sample was unstimulated CD4+ T cells sorted from spleen or lymph node cells, taken before transplant. These receptors were taken from a human donor who was the organ donor for an intestinal transplant.

This clone was recorded a few times. The chain links TRBV28 to TRBJ1-3; TRBD1 agrees at 7 bases. Germline CDR1 is MDHEN and CDR2 is SYDVKM. V lost 6 bases and J lost 8; bases outside the gene matches: 7. The CDR3 has 13 residues. This CDR3 is CASRRQGRYTIYF. DNA for the CDR3: TGTGCCAGCAGGAGACAGGGTCGATACACCATATATTTT.

This chain links TRBV6-1 with TRBJ1-3; D unclear. CDR3 size: 19 residues. Trimming left V 4 bases short and J 0 bases short, with 22 bases between. CDR1 and CDR2 from the germline V gene are MNHNS and SASEGT. This CDR3 reads CASSATVVSPTSSGNTIYF. In DNA, the CDR3 is TGTGCCAGCAGTGCAACAGTGGTTTCACCAACCAGCTCTGGAAACACCATATATTTT.

Turning to this clone: The identical CDR3 is also encoded by other nucleotide sequences in the sample. V usage is TRBV5-1 and J usage is TRBJ2-3; the D is unclear. The V gene lost 0 bases and the J gene lost 1 base, with 6 bases spanning the gap. The length of the CDR3 is 14 residues. Germline V gene lookup returns CDR1 SGHRS and CDR2 YFSETQ. The CDR3 region is CASSLALGTDTQYF. CDR3 sequence (DNA): TGCGCCAGCAGCTTGGCTTTAGGCACAGATACGCAGTATTTT.

This sequence joins TRBV7-3 and TRBJ2-6; 7 bases line up with TRBD1. Germline V gene data show CDR1 as SGHTA and CDR2 as FQGTGA. V gave up 4 bases and J gave up 4 bases; unmatched junction bases: 7. The CDR3 extends over 16 amino acids. The CDR3 loop is CASSSSTGAGANVLTF. CDR3 bases: TGTGCCAGCAGCTCGTCTACAGGGGCCGGGGCCAACGTCCTGACTTTC.

The rearrangement links TRBV4-1 to TRBJ1-5; D is unclear. Per the germline V gene, CDR1 is MGHRA and CDR2 is YSYEKL. With 0 bases removed from V and 4 bases from J, the gap between germline ends came to 19 bases. There are 18 residues in the CDR3. CDR3 nucleotide sequence: TGCGCCAGCAGCCAAGATATAACGGGGAACAGTGGGAATCAGCCCCAGCATTTT. This codes for CASSQDITGNSGNQPQHF.

This chain connects TRBV4-3 to TRBJ2-7; the match to TRBD2 covers 10 bases. This CDR3 comprises 16 residues. Trimming cost V 0 bases and J 0 bases; bases outside gene matches: 2. The germline gives CDR1 LGHNA, CDR2 YSLEER. CDR3 in DNA: TGCGCCAGCAGCCAAGAGGCTAGCGGGGGCTCCTACGAGCAGTACTTC. Translation: CASSQEASGGSYEQYF.

The chain recombines TRBV9 with TRBJ1-5, with D possibly TRBD1 on 5 matching bases. The V end was cut by 0 bases, the J end by 4 bases, with 11 bases between. The CDR3 is 15 amino acids. Looked up from germline, CDR1 is SGDLS and CDR2 is YYNGEE. CDR3 DNA sequence: TGTGCCAGCAGCGTAGCTGCGGGACCGAATCAGCCCCAGCATTTT. Protein: CASSVAAGPNQPQHF.

This CDR3 reads CASSLLPTGLQETQYF. The DNA of the CDR3 is TGCGCCAGCAGCTTGCTACCGACAGGGCTGCAAGAGACCCAGTACTTC. This rearrangement joins TRBV5-1 to TRBJ2-5, with 7 nucleotides matching TRBD1. This CDR3 has 16 amino acids. Trimming at V came to 1 base and at J to 2 bases, leaving 8 bases not matched to a gene. Germline V CDR1 and CDR2: SGHRS, YFSETQ. The whole variable domain, filled in from reference TRBV5-1 and TRBJ2-5, reads KAGVTQTPRYLIKTRGQQVTLSCSPISGHRSVSWYQQTPGQGLQFLFEYFSETQRNKGNFPGRFSGRQFSNSRSEMNVSTLELGDSALYLCASSLLPTGLQETQYFGPGTRLLVL.

This clone was detected a few times. The chain uses TRBV6-5 and TRBJ2-3; a possible D gene is TRBD2 (6 bases). Germline CDR1 is MNHEY and CDR2 is SVGAGI. This CDR3 has 14 residues. Trimming removed 6 bases at V and 1 base at J, with 11 bases between. CDR3: CASSAGRRTDTQYF. CDR3 coding DNA: TGTGCCAGCAGCGCGGGACGGCGCACAGATACGCAGTATTTT.

V usage is TRBV18 and J usage is TRBJ2-5; the D is unclear. V lost 6 bases, J lost 0 bases, and 5 bases lay in between. The CDR3 is 12 amino acids. Germline V gives CDR1 KGHSH, CDR2 LQKENI. The CDR3, as DNA: TGTGCCAGCTCCCCGTACCAAGAGACCCAGTACTTC. This gives the protein CASSPYQETQYF. The entire variable domain, with the rest obtained from reference TRBV18 and TRBJ2-5, is as follows: NAGVMQNPRHLVRRRGQEARLRCSPMKGHSHVYWYRQLPEEGLKFMVYLQKENIIDESGMPKERFSAEFPKEGPSILRIQQVVRGDSAAYFCASSPYQETQYFGPGTRLLVL.

CDR3 DNA sequence: TGTGCCAGCAGCTTTTCGGGACAGGGCCGGAATTCTGGAAACACCATATATTTT. Translation: CASSFSGQGRNSGNTIYF. J is TRBJ1-3 and V is TRBV11-2; 9 bases map to TRBD1. This CDR3 spans 18 amino acids. With V trimmed by 3 bases and J by 1 base, 10 bases remained unmatched. CDR1 and CDR2 (germline): SGHAT, FQNNGV. The entire variable domain, with the rest obtained from reference TRBV11-2 and TRBJ1-3, is as follows: EAGVAQSPRYKIIEKRQSVAFWCNPISGHATLYWYQQILGQGPKLLIQFQNNGVVDDSQLPKDRFSAERLKGVDSTLKIQPAKLEDSAVYLCASSFSGQGRNSGNTIYFGEGSWLTVV.

This chain uses TRBV6-6 with TRBJ1-4; 8 positions match TRBD1. The CDR3 consists of 16 residues. Per the germline V gene, CDR1 is MNHNY and CDR2 is SVGAGI (reference sequence). V dropped 2 bases and J dropped 8; count of bases not matched to a gene: 10. CDR3 residues: CASSYPRRTGNEKLFF. The CDR3 nucleotides are TGTGCCAGCAGTTACCCGAGAAGGACAGGGAACGAAAAACTGTTTTTT.

V gene TRBV11-3 combines with J gene TRBJ2-1; TRBD1 agrees at 10 bases. This CDR3 has 15 amino acids. Germline assignment: CDR1 SGHNT and CDR2 YENEEA. Germline trimming cut 4 bases from V and 7 bases from J; bases unmatched to any gene: 7. DNA of the CDR3: TGTGCCAGCAGCTGGGGACAGGGGCGCATGAATGAGCAGTTCTTC. This gives the protein CASSWGQGRMNEQFF. Using reference TRBV11-3 and TRBJ2-1 for the parts outside the CDR3, the full variable domain is EAGVVQSPRYKIIEKKQPVAFWCNPISGHNTLYWYLQNLGQGPELLIRYENEEAVDDSQLPKDRFSAERLKGVDSTLKIQPAELGDSAVYLCASSWGQGRMNEQFFGPGTRLTVL.

The rearrangement uses TRBV7-3 and TRBJ1-5; D not certain. Germline lookup yields CDR1 SGHTA and CDR2 FQGTGA. The V end lost 2 bases, the J end lost 0 bases, and 17 bases lay between the germline ends. This CDR3 region has 18 residues. CDR3 residues: CASSLAPLPQDSNQPQHF. CDR3 DNA: TGTGCCAGCAGCTTAGCCCCCCTCCCCCAGGATAGCAATCAGCCCCAGCATTTT.

This chain connects TRBV19 to TRBJ1-1; 10 bases map to TRBD1. V trimming: 5 bases; J trimming: 4 bases; junction bases outside the gene matches: 4. The CDR3 runs to 14 residues. CDR1 LNHDA and CDR2 SQIVND come from the germline V gene (reference sequence). CDR3 region: CASSFDRGLTEAFF. Here the CDR3 DNA reads TGTGCCAGTAGTTTCGACAGGGGGCTCACTGAAGCTTTCTTT.

V usage is TRBV19 and J usage is TRBJ2-5; TRBD2 matches 9 bases. The CDR3 is 16 residues long. The V gene's germline CDR1 is LNHDA and CDR2 SQIVND (reference sequence). V was clipped by 5 bases and J by 1 base; unmatched bases: 8. The CDR3 DNA reads TGTGCCAGTAGTCCCGCGTGGGGACTAGCCCAAGAGACCCAGTACTTC. This gives the protein CASSPAWGLAQETQYF. Based on the CDR3 plus reference TRBV19 and TRBJ2-5, the full variable domain is DGGITQSPKYLFRKEGQNVTLSCEQNLNHDAMYWYRQDPGQGLRLIYYSQIVNDFQKGDIAEGYSVSREKKESFPLTVTSAQKNPTAFYLCASSPAWGLAQETQYFGPGTRLLVL.

The chain couples TRBV18 to TRBJ1-1, with 7 bases identical to TRBD1. Germline V gene sequence: CDR1 KGHSH, CDR2 LQKENI. There are 16 residues in the CDR3. Trimming removed 1 base from V and 4 bases from J; junction bases left unmatched: 9. CDR3 sequence: CASSPQSTGVVTEAFF. The DNA for the CDR3 is TGTGCCAGCTCACCACAGAGTACAGGGGTGGTCACTGAAGCTTTCTTT.

The chain carries TRBV20-1 and TRBJ2-2, with D tentatively TRBD2 (6 bases). V was shortened by 3 bases and J by 7 bases, with 6 bases between the two germline ends. From germline, CDR1 is DFQATT and CDR2 SNEGSKA (reference sequence). The CDR3 length is 11 residues. The CDR3, as DNA: TGCAGTGCTAGCGGGGGCGGGGAGCTGTTTTTT. Its protein product is CSASGGGELFF.

The chain links TRBV19 to TRBJ1-1; a weak D match, TRBD1 (6 bases). This CDR3 contains 13 residues. The V end was cut by 5 bases, the J end by 5 bases, with 12 bases between. From germline, CDR1 is LNHDA and CDR2 SQIVND (reference sequence). CDR3 amino acids: CASSPTGRTEAFF. The CDR3 nucleotides are TGTGCCAGTAGTCCAACAGGGCGAACTGAAGCTTTCTTT.

The chain recombines TRBV5-1 with TRBJ1-2, with D unclear. This CDR3 has 16 amino acids. Germline assignment: CDR1 SGHRS and CDR2 YFSETQ. Trimming removed 4 bases at V and 2 bases at J, with 18 bases between. CDR3 sequence reads: CASSPSVRASNYGYTF. The CDR3 coding sequence is TGCGCCAGCAGCCCCTCGGTTAGGGCTAGCAACTATGGCTACACCTTC.

The V call is TRBV5-6, the J call TRBJ2-2, with 12 bases fitting TRBD2. From germline, CDR1 is SGHDT and CDR2 YYEEEE. Germline trimming cut 6 bases from V and 4 bases from J; bases unmatched to any gene: 7. The CDR3 is 16 amino acids. The CDR3 loop reads CASMLLAGGPTGELFF. The CDR3 DNA reads TGTGCCAGCATGTTACTAGCGGGGGGCCCCACCGGGGAGCTGTTTTTT. Combining the CDR3 with reference TRBV5-6 and TRBJ2-2 gives the whole variable domain DAGVTQSPTHLIKTRGQQVTLRCSPKSGHDTVSWYQQALGQGPQFIFQYYEEEERQRGNFPDRFSGHQFPNYSSELNVNALLLGDSALYLCASMLLAGGPTGELFFGEGSRLTVL.

V and J are TRBV4-1 and TRBJ2-3; D is unresolved. This CDR3 is built from 14 residues. Trimming cost V 4 bases and J 4 bases, with 12 bases left between them. Germline-derived CDR1 and CDR2 are MGHRA and YSYEKL. This CDR3 reads CASSPYRTADTQYF. CDR3 nucleotide sequence: TGCGCCAGCAGCCCTTACAGAACTGCAGATACGCAGTATTTT.

The V gene is TRBV18, the J gene TRBJ2-1; D perhaps matches TRBD1 (5 bases). The germline gives CDR1 KGHSH, CDR2 LQKENI. Trimming shortened V by 2 bases and J by 4 bases, and 9 bases separated the two germline ends. CDR3 length equals 14 residues. CDR3 coding DNA: TGTGCCAGCTCACCAAGGGGATCGTACAATGAGCAGTTCTTC. It is translated as CASSPRGSYNEQFF.

The chain couples TRBV2 to TRBJ1-1; D uncertain. The CDR3 sequence is 15 residues long. Germline CDR1 reads SNHLY; CDR2 reads FYNNEI. The V and J ends lost 2 bases and 5 bases respectively, with 15 bases between them. CDR3 in DNA: TGTGCCAGCAGTGAATCAGACCTGGCGGGAACTGAAGCTTTCTTT. Translated: CASSESDLAGTEAFF. Complete variable domain (other parts from reference TRBV2 and TRBJ1-1): EPEVTQTPSHQVTQMGQEVILRCVPISNHLYFYWYRQILGQKVEFLVSFYNNEISEKSEIFDDQFSVERPDGSNFTLKIRSTKLEDSAMYFCASSESDLAGTEAFFGQGTRLTVV.

The chain couples TRBV11-2 to TRBJ2-7, with D possibly being TRBD2 (5 bases). CDR1 SGHAT and CDR2 FQNNGV come from the germline V gene. The CDR3 extends over 13 amino acids. The V end was cut by 5 bases, the J end by 4 bases, with 12 bases between. CDR3: CASSTTGGYEQYF. CDR3 DNA sequence: TGTGCCAGCAGCACGACCGGCGGGTACGAGCAGTACTTC. Full variable domain (rest looked up from reference TRBV11-2 and TRBJ2-7): EAGVAQSPRYKIIEKRQSVAFWCNPISGHATLYWYQQILGQGPKLLIQFQNNGVVDDSQLPKDRFSAERLKGVDSTLKIQPAKLEDSAVYLCASSTTGGYEQYFGPGTRLTVT.

The chain has TRBV19 and TRBJ1-1, with D maybe TRBD1 (5 bases). The CDR3 is 15 amino acids. CDR1 is LNHDA, CDR2 SQIVND, per germline (reference sequence). With 2 bases removed from V and 1 base from J, the gap between germline ends came to 11 bases. DNA of the CDR3: TGTGCCAGTAGTATATCTTGGGGCCGGAACACTGAAGCTTTCTTT. This encodes CASSISWGRNTEAFF.